The present TCR beta chain was sequenced within a study of PD-L1 blockade in urothelial cancer. Study information: Patients' prior chemotherapy regimens numbered 0 to 3. Typically, measured as a median, blood samples had approximately 130,000 T cells.

Libraries were prepared by immunoSEQ multiplex PCR; TCRdb keeps only in-frame clonotypes and omits some of them. The sample lists tens of thousands of clones; around 90% were seen once. Regarding the study as a whole: Where pretreatment blood TCR clonality fell below the median, better survival was predicted. Blood clones associated with the tumor expanded more at 3 weeks in durable-benefit patients.

The time point was: pretreatment peripheral blood. The V gene end was trimmed by 5 bases and the J gene end by 0 bases; junction bases not matched to a gene: 7. Germline V gene lookup returns CDR1 PRHDT and CDR2 FYEKMQ (reference sequence). The CDR3 consists of 16 residues. Regarding this clone: Its antigen remains unidentified.

This chain uses TRBV13 with TRBJ2-1; 7 bases map to TRBD2. This clonotype was sampled from a man between 60 and 70 years old with urothelial cancer. The sequencing here drew on PBMCs, taken around atezolizumab (anti-PD-L1) treatment. The DNA for the CDR3 is TGTGCCAGCAGCGCCAGCGGGGCCCGCTCCTACAATGAGCAGTTCTTC. Its translation is CASSASGARSYNEQFF.